A selection of T cell receptor beta chains follows, all from one sample in a study of T cell responses to AZD1222 COVID-19 vaccine. The table came from immunoSEQ multiplex PCR; TCRdb's copy has only in-frame clones and leaves some out. The data show over 110,000 clones, 85% to 95% seen once. The starting material was peripheral blood, obtained on day 0 of AZD1222 vaccination. Receptor source: an adult in good health. Both conserved end residues are part of each CDR3. Only some rows state a clone size, as once, few, many or a class for expanded clones.

V gene,clone size,J gene,CDR3 length,CDR3 protein
TRBV5-1,.,TRBJ2-1,16,CASSSGGQSSYNEQFF
TRBV7-6,.,TRBJ2-1,16,CASSRRGGRIFNEQFF
TRBV7-9,once,TRBJ2-1,17,CASSPGTSGGPNNEQFF
TRBV2,.,TRBJ1-2,15,CASKAGLTPYYGYTF
TRBV6-5,.,TRBJ2-7,13,CASSYRTTYEQYF
TRBV11-2,once,TRBJ2-7,10,CASSFNEQYF
TRBV10-3,once,TRBJ1-1,15,CAISDTDRAVTEAFF
TRBV29-1,.,TRBJ1-1,11,CSVEPGQEAFF
TRBV14,.,TRBJ1-2,17,CASSQEAGTAYNYGYTF
TRBV6-5,.,TRBJ1-2,13,CASSMTGEYGYTF
TRBV7-8,.,TRBJ2-7,14,CASSLGQGRDEQYF
TRBV30,.,TRBJ1-2,15,CAWSSPTGQLYGYTF
TRBV2,.,TRBJ2-2,15,CASSEWQGSTGELFF
TRBV18,.,TRBJ2-7,13,CASSPGGPHEQYF
TRBV5-1,.,TRBJ2-3,15,CASSLQGTGTDTQYF
TRBV10-3,.,TRBJ2-7,15,CAIGTRDTKSYEQYF
TRBV7-2,.,TRBJ2-3,16,CASSYPGLFPTDTQYF
TRBV24-1,.,TRBJ2-2,12,CATSGRSGELFF
TRBV5-1,.,TRBJ2-7,15,CASSPRTSGSYEQYF
TRBV6-2/TRBV6-3,.,TRBJ2-7,12,CASSSQGYEQYF
TRBV7-9,.,TRBJ2-1,14,CASSSRRTNNEQFF
TRBV6-2/TRBV6-3,.,TRBJ1-6,17,CASSYLQGSSYNSPLHF
TRBV19,.,TRBJ1-2,15,CASSRTGPLRYGYTF
TRBV24-1,.,TRBJ2-2,17,CATSTGRLAGVTGELFF
TRBV7-8,once,TRBJ2-7,15,CASSLSGRSSYEQYF
TRBV18,once,TRBJ2-7,13,CASSPRQGYEQYF
TRBV12-3/TRBV12-4,.,TRBJ2-7,13,CASSLAGGGKQYF
TRBV3-1/TRBV3-2,.,TRBJ2-7,15,CASSQAFSGNYEQYF
TRBV29-1,.,TRBJ2-7,11,CSAATLREQYF
TRBV5-6,.,TRBJ1-2,15,CASSFGSNPNYGYTF
TRBV7-8,.,TRBJ2-5,15,CASSLAHGLQETQYF
TRBV4-1,.,TRBJ2-7,16,CASSQVFPGETYEQYF
TRBV9,.,TRBJ1-2,16,CASSPWLTQGSYGYTF
TRBV7-6,.,TRBJ1-2,16,CASSPGGSGLQVGYTF
TRBV2,once,TRBJ2-3,12,CASRDNLHTQYF
TRBV5-1,.,TRBJ2-7,14,CASSLDPGRYEQYF
TRBV19,.,TRBJ2-2,18,CASTIESGRTANTGELFF
TRBV7-3,.,TRBJ2-1,16,CASSLRGGGLNNEQFF
TRBV30,.,TRBJ2-5,16,CAWSVPTPQGSETQYF
TRBV2,.,TRBJ2-7,12,CASTGTFYEQYF
TRBV6-5,once,TRBJ2-7,15,CASSYSFPVSYEQYF
TRBV18,.,TRBJ2-2,17,CASSPIRGTSNTGELFF
TRBV2,.,TRBJ2-7,13,CASSYGQDYEQYF
TRBV6-1,.,TRBJ2-7,13,CASSEGITYEQYF
TRBV3-1/TRBV3-2,once,TRBJ2-7,17,CASSQDFMVAGSYEQYF
TRBV7-9,.,TRBJ1-5,14,CASSLAGPNQPQHF
TRBV5-4,.,TRBJ2-7,14,CASSPRGDAYEQYF
TRBV27,.,TRBJ2-7,15,CASSLGSGGADEQYF
TRBV6-2/TRBV6-3,.,TRBJ2-3,15,CASSNYRERTDTQYF
TRBV10-3,.,TRBJ1-1,15,CAISDFGTVNTEAFF
TRBV6-5,.,TRBJ2-1,16,CASSYWRQGAQEKQFF
TRBV6-6,.,TRBJ1-1,15,CASSNQGPQNTEAFF
TRBV27,.,TRBJ1-1,13,CASSLSVLGEAFF